Sequencing of this TCR beta chain was carried out in a study of blood T cell repertoires in COVID-19. Study background: The samples span acute and convalescent COVID-19 from the United States, Italy and Spain. In each case, the material was cDNA or gDNA derived from T cells, B-cell-depleted T cells, or PBMCs.

In its sample, this clone was seen once. Source study methods: From reference gene primer amplification, estimates of nucleated cell counts were derived. Profiling relied on immunoSEQ multiplex PCR, and the TCRdb table lists in-frame clones only, not all of them. V and J calls plus clone size are reproduced from that table; the DNA served to infer D and trimming. The sample lists just under 85,000 clones, about 83% occurring once. Germline-derived CDR1 and CDR2 are MDHEN and SYDVKM. This CDR3 has 19 residues. The V gene lost 7 bases and the J gene lost 0 bases, with 25 bases spanning the gap. The sequence came from a woman of 80 years or more with acute or convalescent COVID-19. Sequencing input: peripheral blood. The J gene is TRBJ2-1, the V gene TRBV28, with D perhaps matching TRBD1 (7 bases). In nucleotides, the CDR3 is TGTGCCAGCACTCGTTGGGCAGGGGGACTCCTACCCTCCTACAATGAGCAGTTCTTC. Its protein is CASTRWAGGLLPSYNEQFF.